The clone carrying this T cell receptor beta chain was detected once. Its cognate antigen is unknown. These data are taken from a study of STAT5B mutations in CD4+ large granular lymphocyte leukemia. Study context: The CDR3 'QG' motif was associated with a particular HLA allele among healthy donors. Findings of the study overall: Higher CD4+ than CD8+ T-LGLL clonality might reflect small sample size. 8/27 top patient clones versus 2/35 control clones were TRBV06-family. Patient CD4-sorted repertoires looked more clonal than healthy CD4+ repertoires, even without putative leukemic clones.

Sequencing was performed with immunoSEQ multiplex PCR; in TCRdb, only in-frame clones are kept and a portion is missing. The data contain tens of thousands of clones, roughly nine tenths of them singletons. V was clipped by 5 bases and J by 2 bases, with 19 bases between them. The germline gives CDR1 SGHVS, CDR2 FQNEAQ. The CDR3 sequence is 17 residues long. Input material: CD4+ T cells from blood buffy coats. The rearrangement links TRBV7-8 to TRBJ1-5; D may be TRBD1 (6 bases). The TCR comes from a human donor in good health. Here the CDR3 DNA reads TGTGCCAGCAGCCCACCCCTAAACAGGGATGGCAATCAGCCCCAGCATTTT. The encoded protein is CASSPPLNRDGNQPQHF.